This TCR beta chain was found in a study of T-cell memory formation after mild COVID-19. As for the study in general: The two donors had largely donor-specific TCR clusters.

TCRdb re-derived calls from the 5' RACE reads in MiXCR, one entry per CDR3 protein. The repertoire has about 50,000 distinct CDR3 sequences, 9.3% of them found once; the top ten carry roughly 12%. Details on this clonotype: Its antigen is still unknown.

General study points: Of the contracting clones, CD4+ ones lay mainly in CM and EM, and CD8+ ones in EMRA. Clones from the second wave (peaking day 37) had unconfirmed SARS-CoV-2 specificity. Some clones that responded turned up in pre-infection memory, which suggests that cross-reactive memory joined in.

Germline V gene lookup returns CDR1 LNHDA and CDR2 SQIVND (reference sequence). This CDR3 region has 15 residues. Trimming removed 3 bases from V and 4 bases from J; junction bases left unmatched: 9. The specimen sequenced was PBMCs or a T cell subset sorted from them (not recorded which). The rearrangement joins TRBV19 to TRBJ2-7, with TRBD2 identical over 7 bases. The receptor was derived from an adult woman who had mild COVID-19 (a few samples of this study predate the infection). Cell type and time point are not known. CDR3 DNA: TGTGCCAGTAGTATCTCTACTAGCGACATTTACGAGCAGTACTTC. Translating it yields CASSISTSDIYEQYF.